This TCR beta chain was documented in a study of OX40 agonist ivuxolimab in advanced cancers. Method: immunoSEQ multiplex PCR; TCRdb's copy keeps in-frame clones and lacks some. Of about 50,000 clones in the sample, around nine tenths are singletons; the top ten hold about 0.76%. The CDR3 has 16 residues. The germline V gene has CDR1 SGHDN and CDR2 FVKESK. The V gene lost 0 bases and the J gene lost 5 bases, with 17 bases spanning the gap. The V gene is TRBV14, the J gene TRBJ2-7; perhaps TRBD1 as D (5 bases). The TCR originated in an adult with an advanced solid tumor such as melanoma, head and neck, liver or kidney cancer. The source was CD4+ or CD8+ T cells sorted from blood, collected in a trial of the OX40 agonist ivuxolimab. The CDR3 DNA reads as TGTGCCAGCAGCCAAGATAGGCAGGGCCTCTATCACGAGCAGTACTTC. This encodes CASSQDRQGLYHEQYF.